These T cell receptor beta chains were read from a single sample in a study of blood T cell repertoires in COVID-19. TCRdb's table, derived via immunoSEQ multiplex PCR, lists solely in-frame clones and lacks some. The data show hundreds of thousands of clones, roughly 91% seen once. Sequences were obtained from PBMCs or T cells enriched from blood (not recorded which). All receptors come from a woman aged 30 to 39 who had recovered from COVID-19. Each CDR3 is given with its conserved first and last residue.

TRBJ2-7 | TRBV12-3/TRBV12-4 | CASSPARLRQYF
TRBJ2-7 | TRBV27 | CASSLDSRRPYEQYF
TRBJ2-3 | TRBV3-1/TRBV3-2 | CASSQETGAPDTQYF
TRBJ1-2 | TRBV7-2 | CASSWGGGSSNYGYTF
TRBJ2-3 | TRBV19 | CASCGQGPTDTQYF
TRBJ2-7 | TRBV19 | CASSDGMQGFYEQYF
TRBJ1-1 | TRBV28 | CASSRYQGSPEAFF
TRBJ2-1 | TRBV9 | CASSPGGPGSYNEQFF
TRBJ1-1 | TRBV24-1 | CATSAGQQAEAFF
TRBJ1-3 | TRBV18 | CASSPNTASGNTIYF
TRBJ1-2 | TRBV7-8 | CASSLAGKGDGYTF
TRBJ1-4 | TRBV29-1 | CSVETSQEKLFF
TRBJ1-1 | TRBV6-5 | CASSYSGGANTEAFF
TRBJ1-2 | TRBV27 | CASATIRTGERYTF
TRBJ2-7 | TRBV27 | CASSSAGASYEQYF
TRBJ2-1 | TRBV5-4 | CASSSSGSSYNEQFF
TRBJ1-1 | TRBV18 | CASSLQGMNTEAFF
TRBJ2-7 | TRBV7-8 | CASSLVRGGGQRSTYEQYF
TRBJ2-1 | TRBV25-1 | CASRETSGGPNEQFF
TRBJ2-1 | TRBV4-3 | CASSQGGLDLYEQFF
TRBJ1-1 | TRBV4-1 | CASSQVLVGTQRKAFF
TRBJ1-2 | TRBV5-6 | CASSLAGTELANYGYTF
TRBJ2-2 | TRBV19 | CASRTLQGAAGELFF
TRBJ2-1 | TRBV6-5 | CASSYGQALGEQFF
TRBJ2-2 | TRBV19 | CASSIRVREATGELFF
TRBJ2-1 | TRBV5-1 | CASSLSLRGTSGSYEQFF
TRBJ1-5 | TRBV18 | CASSPGTSNQPQHF
TRBJ1-5 | TRBV7-2 | CASSLVGQGGNQPQHF
TRBJ2-7 | TRBV5-1 | CASIADRQGVYEQYF
TRBJ2-3 | TRBV24-1 | CATSEMTTDTQYF
TRBJ1-2 | TRBV9 | CASSVGFPGRNFGYTF
TRBJ1-1 | TRBV4-1 | CASSPLPNRATEAFF
TRBJ1-3 | TRBV29-1 | CSVGTAEGRNTIYF
TRBJ1-1 | TRBV24-1 | CATSDSGGADTEAFF